These T cell receptor beta chains were read from a single sample in a study of blood T cells in healthy people across ages. Using its own MiXCR run on the 5' RACE reads, TCRdb lists one record per CDR3 protein. This sample has 700,000 to 800,000 distinct CDR3 sequences; roughly 41% occur once, and the top ten carry more than 20%. The sample comprised blood. The origin of the receptors is a woman aged 55 to 70 in good health. Each CDR3 is given with its conserved first and last residue. Fields, in order: V gene, clone size, J gene, D gene, CDR3 protein, CDR3 DNA. The D gene is left open where the match is weak. Rows may omit the clone size; those that give it use once, few, many or a size class.

V: TRBV27; size: few; J: TRBJ2-1; D: -; CDR3: CATFGGRRYNEQFF; DNA: TGTGCCACCTTTGGGGGGCGCAGATACAATGAGCAGTTCTTC
V: TRBV6-6; size: -; J: TRBJ1-5; D: TRBD1; CDR3: CASRTGTGGNQPQHF; DNA: TGTGCCAGCAGAACCGGGACAGGGGGGAATCAGCCCCAGCATTTT
V: TRBV20-1; size: -; J: TRBJ2-3; D: TRBD2; CDR3: CSARTSGRVTDTQYF; DNA: TGCAGTGCTCGGACTAGCGGGAGAGTGACAGATACGCAGTATTTT
V: TRBV3-1; size: few; J: TRBJ2-1; D: -; CDR3: CASSQVSTRPNEQFF; DNA: TGTGCCAGCAGCCAAGTATCTACGCGGCCTAATGAGCAGTTCTTC
V: TRBV6-5; size: many; J: TRBJ2-6; D: -; CDR3: CASSPTVISGANVLTF; DNA: TGTGCCAGCAGTCCGACAGTTATCTCTGGGGCCAACGTCCTGACTTTC
V: TRBV6-4; size: -; J: TRBJ2-3; D: -; CDR3: CASSDSASAHPDTQYF; DNA: TGTGCCAGCAGTGACTCGGCTAGCGCCCACCCAGATACGCAGTATTTT
V: TRBV6-6; size: many; J: TRBJ2-7; D: -; CDR3: CASSYRNGEQYF; DNA: TGTGCCAGCAGTTACCGGAATGGTGAGCAGTACTTC
V: TRBV19; size: few; J: TRBJ2-7; D: -; CDR3: CASSISSSYEQYF; DNA: TGTGCCAGTAGTATATCGTCCTCCTACGAGCAGTACTTC
V: TRBV20-1; size: -; J: TRBJ2-3; D: -; CDR3: CSARGGVFSTGGVTDTQYF; DNA: TGCAGTGCTAGAGGGGGGGTTTTCTCGACAGGTGGAGTAACAGATACGCAGTATTTT
V: TRBV25-1; size: -; J: TRBJ2-1; D: TRBD1; CDR3: CASSVLDRDGDEQFF; DNA: TGTGCCAGCAGTGTCTTGGACAGGGATGGCGATGAGCAGTTCTTC
V: TRBV6-1; size: -; J: TRBJ1-6; D: -; CDR3: CASSERQDYNSPLHF; DNA: TGTGCCAGCAGTGAACGGCAGGACTATAATTCACCCCTCCACTTT
V: TRBV4-2; size: -; J: TRBJ2-3; D: TRBD2; CDR3: CASGQASLAGVGTDTQYF; DNA: TGTGCCAGCGGCCAAGCGAGTCTAGCGGGAGTGGGTACAGATACGCAGTATTTT
V: TRBV4-2; size: few; J: TRBJ2-1; D: -; CDR3: CTSSPQGGKNNEQFF; DNA: TGTACCAGCAGCCCGCAGGGGGGGAAAAACAATGAGCAGTTCTTC
V: TRBV5-1; size: -; J: TRBJ1-5; D: -; CDR3: CASGSGASDQPQHF; DNA: TGCGCCAGCGGGTCCGGAGCTAGCGATCAGCCCCAGCATTTT
V: TRBV6-5; size: many; J: TRBJ2-1; D: -; CDR3: CASSYSINNEQFF; DNA: TGTGCCAGCAGTTATTCAATCAACAATGAGCAGTTCTTC
V: TRBV6-2/TRBV6-3; size: -; J: TRBJ1-2; D: -; CDR3: CASTPLVDSLYDYTF; DNA: TGTGCCAGCACCCCTCTGGTCGATTCGCTCTATGACTACACCTTC
V: TRBV2; size: -; J: TRBJ1-1; D: -; CDR3: CASSGRQRNTEAFF; DNA: TGTGCCAGCAGTGGACGACAGAGGAACACTGAAGCTTTCTTT
V: TRBV27; size: few; J: TRBJ2-7; D: TRBD1; CDR3: CASRVGGQGASYEQYF; DNA: TGTGCCAGCAGAGTAGGGGGACAGGGGGCTAGTTACGAGCAGTACTTC
V: TRBV9; size: many; J: TRBJ2-5; D: TRBD2; CDR3: CASSGGGGLAGEYQETQYF; DNA: TGTGCCAGCAGCGGGGGCGGGGGACTAGCGGGAGAGTACCAAGAGACCCAGTACTTC
V: TRBV29-1; size: many; J: TRBJ2-7; D: -; CDR3: CSVGTDNYEQYF; DNA: TGCAGCGTGGGGACTGACAACTACGAGCAGTACTTC
V: TRBV5-1; size: many; J: TRBJ2-5; D: -; CDR3: CASSITGRETQYF; DNA: TGCGCCAGCAGCATAACAGGGAGGGAGACCCAGTACTTC
V: TRBV27; size: -; J: TRBJ1-1; D: TRBD1; CDR3: CASSFGDRMKAFF; DNA: TGTGCCAGCAGTTTTGGGGACAGAATGAAAGCTTTCTTT
V: TRBV6-1; size: few; J: TRBJ2-1; D: -; CDR3: CASSEATGRGATMDEQFF; DNA: TGTGCCAGCAGTGAAGCAACTGGCAGGGGAGCAACTATGGATGAGCAGTTCTTC
V: TRBV7-2; size: -; J: TRBJ1-1; D: -; CDR3: CASSLYSGTNTEAFF; DNA: TGCGCCAGCAGCTTATATTCCGGGACGAACACTGAAGCTTTCTTT
V: TRBV2; size: -; J: TRBJ2-3; D: -; CDR3: CAGGTGGTDTQYF; DNA: TGTGCCGGGGGGACGGGTGGCACAGATACGCAGTATTTT
V: TRBV2; size: few; J: TRBJ1-3; D: -; CDR3: CASMRTGSSGNTIYF; DNA: TGTGCCAGCATGAGGACGGGGAGCTCTGGAAACACCATATATTTT
V: TRBV6-2/TRBV6-3; size: many; J: TRBJ2-4; D: -; CDR3: CASSHRIHPNIQYF; DNA: TGTGCCAGCAGTCACAGGATCCACCCAAACATTCAGTACTTC
V: TRBV3-1; size: -; J: TRBJ2-3; D: TRBD1; CDR3: CASSQGPGTGQSTDTQYF; DNA: TGTGCCAGCAGCCAAGGGCCAGGGACGGGACAGTCCACAGATACGCAGTATTTT
V: TRBV29-1; size: many; J: TRBJ1-2; D: TRBD1; CDR3: CSHTTGGDGYTF; DNA: TGCAGCCACACCACAGGGGGCGACGGCTACACCTTC
V: TRBV5-1; size: -; J: TRBJ2-1; D: -; CDR3: CTSSLNTVGSNEQFF; DNA: TGCACCAGCAGCTTAAATACTGTGGGGAGCAATGAGCAGTTCTTC
V: TRBV28; size: -; J: TRBJ2-7; D: -; CDR3: CASSLLWGGHCEQYF; DNA: TGTGCCAGCAGTTTGCTTTGGGGGGGCCACTGCGAGCAGTACTTC
V: TRBV6-6; size: -; J: TRBJ2-7; D: -; CDR3: CASTHGAVGAYEQYF; DNA: TGTGCCAGCACCCACGGGGCAGTTGGAGCCTACGAGCAGTACTTC
V: TRBV7-2; size: -; J: TRBJ1-2; D: -; CDR3: CASSLSKAGHGYTF; DNA: TGTGCCAGCAGCTTAAGCAAGGCAGGGCATGGCTACACCTTC
V: TRBV20-1; size: few; J: TRBJ2-5; D: TRBD2; CDR3: CSARDMLAGGAQYF; DNA: TGCAGTGCTAGAGATATGTTAGCGGGGGGGGCCCAGTACTTC
V: TRBV6-1; size: -; J: TRBJ1-1; D: TRBD1; CDR3: CASSEPRTGSYTEAFF; DNA: TGTGCCAGCAGTGAACCTCGGACAGGAAGTTATACTGAAGCTTTCTTT
V: TRBV5-1; size: many; J: TRBJ2-1; D: -; CDR3: CASSLSGGKGDEQFF; DNA: TGCGCCAGCAGCCTCTCCGGGGGGAAGGGGGATGAGCAGTTCTTC
V: TRBV29-1; size: -; J: TRBJ2-3; D: -; CDR3: CSVEGLTPRAADTQYF; DNA: TGCAGCGTTGAAGGGCTGACCCCTCGGGCCGCAGATACGCAGTATTTT
V: TRBV18; size: -; J: TRBJ2-4; D: TRBD2; CDR3: CASSPPSSGAKNIQYF; DNA: TGTGCCAGCTCACCACCTTCTAGCGGAGCCAAAAACATTCAGTACTTC
V: TRBV29-1; size: few; J: TRBJ2-2; D: TRBD1; CDR3: CSALGTGSNTGELFF; DNA: TGCAGCGCCCTAGGGACAGGATCGAACACCGGGGAGCTGTTTTTT
V: TRBV28; size: -; J: TRBJ2-7; D: -; CDR3: CASSLSSSVMEQYF; DNA: TGTGCCAGCAGTTTATCATCCTCAGTAATGGAGCAGTACTTC